The sequence of this TCR beta chain was determined in a study of control samples from healthy donors and cancer patients. This clone showed up just once. The method was immunoSEQ multiplex PCR; TCRdb's version includes in-frame clones alone and lacks a portion of them. The table records about 99,000 clones, around nine tenths of them present only once. The sequence derives from a man in his fifties or sixties with lung cancer. Sequencing was carried out using PBMCs.

In nucleotides, the CDR3 is TGTGCCAGCACTCCAGATGCAGCCAAAAACATTCAGTACTTC. This sequence encodes CASTPDAAKNIQYF. The chain carries TRBV2 and TRBJ2-4; D gene ambiguous. CDR1 is SNHLY and CDR2 is FYNNEI in the germline V gene. Trimming pared 7 bases from V and 0 bases from J, leaving 10 bases between. The CDR3 loop spans 14 amino acids.